This T cell receptor beta chain was obtained from a study of T cells in narcolepsy. Study context: Enrolled donors included narcolepsy type 1 or type 2 patients and healthy controls.

Study-wide findings and caveats: No autoreactive T cell clone sequences appeared in some memory CD4+ repertoires. Blood of same and different patients, but not healthy controls, reportedly held recurring autoreactive clonotypes.

The protocol was immunoSEQ multiplex PCR, while the TCRdb copy is restricted to in-frame clones and leaves out a portion. The sample consists of some 35,000 clones, 75% to 90% of them appearing once. CDR1 is SNHLY and CDR2 is FYNNEI in the germline V gene. The V segment lost 2 bases and the J segment 4 bases; nucleotides outside the gene matches: 2. This CDR3 has 13 amino acids. To note about this clone: The antigen is not known.

The receptor was derived from a human donor with narcolepsy. Sequenced sample: CD45RA- memory CD4+ T cells from PBMCs. The rearrangement joins TRBV2 to TRBJ2-7; 7 bases agree with TRBD1. The CDR3 bases are TGTGCCAGCAGTGAACAGGGGGTATACGAGCAGTACTTC. This gives the protein CASSEQGVYEQYF.